This T cell receptor beta chain emerged from a study of molecular identifiers for immune sequencing clone quantification. Study background: Replicates involved a five-way split of RNA from approximately 20,000 or 100,000 naive CD8 cells, with sequencing of four.

Study-wide findings and caveats: Over 98% of effector molecules, but under 1% in naive cells, were held by clones with more than 20 RNA copies.

Looked up from germline, CDR1 is SEHNR and CDR2 is FQNEAQ (reference sequence). This CDR3 is built from 14 residues. V shed 6 bases and J shed 1 base, with 13 bases lying between them. Bulk TCR libraries were made with methods that had been previously described and with listed TCR primers. TCRdb recomputed calls from the PCR reads with MiXCR, one row per CDR3 protein. The sample has about half a million distinct CDR3 sequences; roughly 24% are singletons. This clonotype was counted ten times or more. What it binds is not known. Naive CD8 T cells were sorted, and the gate applied was CD8+CD4-CCR7+CD45RA+.

The chain uses TRBV7-9 and TRBJ2-7, with D possibly TRBD2 on 6 matching bases. The source is a human donor in good health. Some libraries in this study had Jurkat cell RNA spiked in. Sequenced material: naive CD8+ T cells from blood, with Jurkat cell RNA spiked in. Documented subset: FACS-sorted CD8+CD4-CCR7+CD45RA+ naive T cells. CDR3 loop: CASSQEGPSYEQYF. The CDR3 region has the DNA TGTGCCAGCAGTCAGGAGGGGCCGTCCTACGAGCAGTACTTC. Using reference TRBV7-9 and TRBJ2-7 for the parts outside the CDR3, the full variable domain is DTGVSQNPRHKITKRGQNVTFRCDPISEHNRLYWYRQTLGQGPEFLTYFQNEAQLEKSRLLSDRFSAERPKGSFSTLEIQRTEQGDSAMYLCASSQEGPSYEQYFGPGTRLTVT.